This TCR beta chain was captured in a study of T cells in Graves' hyperthyroidism and ophthalmopathy. Study as a whole: Peripheral blood was secured at the point of initial diagnosis, before any treatment.

This clonotype occurred a few times. What it recognizes is unknown. The CDR3 covers 16 residues. Trimming at V came to 6 bases and at J to 5 bases, leaving 8 bases not matched to a gene. Germline CDR1 LGHDT, CDR2 YNNKEL (reference sequence). Amplification of TCR beta CDR3 regions used RNA as the template. Initially, a first-round RT-PCR of the TCR CDR3 employed the HTBI primer set. TCRdb independently ran MiXCR on the multiplex PCR reads; one entry per CDR3 protein. The sample yields around 400,000 distinct CDR3 sequences, approximately 15% seen once. Study-wide results and limits: Ophthalmopathy and stable hyperthyroidism were separated by a 13 V-J model. Onset of ophthalmopathy came a median roughly 6.5 months after the model predicted it.

The TCR was taken from a woman between 18 and 29 years old with Graves' hyperthyroidism that later progressed to Graves' ophthalmopathy. Sequenced: blood. V and J are TRBV3-1 and TRBJ2-2; 11 bases match TRBD2. The CDR3 DNA reads TGTGCCAGCAGTGAAGAACCTAGCGGGGGGACCGGGGAGCTGTTTTTT. Amino acid sequence: CASSEEPSGGTGELFF.